Listed here is a single TCR beta chain. Its antigen target is currently unknown. Base qualities are missing; no much larger clone stands one base away. This entry belongs to a study of T cells in Graves' hyperthyroidism and ophthalmopathy (dated by TCRdb to the late 2010s). Broadly, across the study: Peripheral blood was sampled at the time of initial diagnosis, prior to any treatment. The 100 discovery patients were randomly divided into training and test sets at a 7:3 ratio. A discovery cohort of approximately 97 patients, approximately 45 with Graves' ophthalmopathy and approximately 57 with stable Graves' hyperthyroidism, was used to find distinguishing TCR V-J signatures. Once sampling was done, hyperthyroidism patients were given methimazole at a starting dose of 30 mg daily, whereas ophthalmopathy patients were given high-dose intravenous methylprednisolone. According to the paper, TCR Vbeta CDR3 sequencing was carried out on about 140 peripheral blood samples, which came from fewer than 50 ophthalmopathy, about 75 hyperthyroidism and roughly 17 progressor patients. An independent validation cohort of fewer than 20 hyperthyroidism patients and 17 patients who later progressed to ophthalmopathy tested prospective prediction of ophthalmopathy. The study also compared thyroid tissue and blood T-cell repertoires from several Graves' hyperthyroidism patients.

Reading the germline V gene gives CDR1 MGHRA and CDR2 YSYEKL. The V and J ends are trimmed by 0 bases and 2 bases, leaving 11 bases between them. The CDR3 runs 15 residues from the cysteine to the phenylalanine. The only DNA kept is the CDR3, 45 bases in frame from the first base. The TCR beta CDR3 regions were amplified from RNA transcripts. For the first round of RT-PCR on the TCR CDR3, the HTBI primer set was used together with the Qiagen OneStep RT-PCR kit. Libraries were constructed in a second round of multiplex PCR, after which size selection and purification were carried out. Paired-end sequencing of the libraries was performed with 100 bp reads on an Illumina HiSeq2000. The paper's data handling went like this. SOAPnuke was used to process the raw data, with reads discarded if the reads contained adapters or uncalled bases, had a mean Phred below 15, or lacked an exact constant-primer or identifier match. COPE v1.2.5 was used to merge high-quality paired reads, and clonotypes were defined as unique nucleotide sequences. Clonotypes were aligned to IMGT TRBV, TRBD and TRBJ reference segments using MiTCR v1.1. Only V-J combinations with frequency above 0.0001, covering about 99% of repertoires, were analysed. The TCS score was defined as the ratio of F50 (clonal expansion) to E x V (chaos), calculated using BLOSUM62-based TCRdist between CDR3 peptides within each V-J. Welch's t-statistics and random forest reduced just over 500 V-J features to under 15, which were used in a naive Bayes classifier (R e1071). The public reads were run again by TCRdb, first through fastp at Q25 and then through MiXCR, and only productive beta chains were kept. Duplicate CDR3 protein sequences are folded into a single record with the most common DNA and genes. These V and J calls originate from TCRdb's pipeline instead of the authors' own analysis. The sample table shows about 500,000 distinct CDR3 sequences, and 17% are seen once. 15% to 20% of the sample goes to the ten largest clones.

Ophthalmopathy patients had moderately to severely active disease, with a Clinical Activity Score of 3 or more, a NOSPECS grade of 4 or more, and a disease duration of less than 3 months. Any patient with an uncontrolled infection, another autoimmune disease, pregnancy or lactation was excluded. Clinical symptoms, serum thyroxine and TRAb, thyroid ultrasound, and orbital computed tomography formed the basis for the diagnoses. PBMCs were separated from roughly 9.3 ml of fresh peripheral blood using Ficoll-Paque density gradient centrifugation. Trizol reagent was used to extract total RNA, and RNA quality was then checked on an Agilent 2100 Bioanalyzer. General conclusions and limits of the study: A model built on a 13 V-J signature distinguished ophthalmopathy from stable hyperthyroidism, reaching around 87% sensitivity and approximately 81% specificity in cross-validation and 80%/75% in testing. Most expanded thyroid clonotypes (frequency above 0.001) were also detected in blood, suggesting blood repertoires may reflect thyroid immune responses. Sample size was not statistically predetermined, and investigators were not blinded to group allocation. In validation, progression to ophthalmopathy was predicted by the model with nearly 71% sensitivity and 72% to 85% specificity, a median of roughly six months before onset.

The receptor was isolated from a woman aged 18-29 years with Graves' ophthalmopathy. Sequencing used blood. The V and J genes are TRBV4-1 and TRBJ2-7; the D gene identity is not certain. The CDR3: CASSQDSTETYEQYF. The sequenced DNA: TGCGCCAGCAGCCAAGATAGTACAGAGACCTACGAGCAGTACTTC.